These 32 T cell receptor beta chains came from one sample sequenced in a study of blood T cell repertoires in COVID-19. Produced via immunoSEQ multiplex PCR; TCRdb's table is partial and in-frame only. The sample lists 300,000 to 350,000 clones; 88% were seen once. The source material was peripheral blood. These receptors all come from a woman aged 70 to 79 with COVID-19, enrolled during active disease.

This rearrangement joins TRBV5-1 to TRBJ1-4, with no clear D. Trimming removed 0 bases at V and 7 bases at J, with 13 bases between. This CDR3 region has 15 residues. The germline V gene encodes CDR1 SGHRS and CDR2 YFSETQ. CDR3 amino acids: CASSLAVSGGEKLFF. In DNA, the CDR3 is TGCGCCAGCAGCTTGGCCGTATCTGGAGGTGAAAAACTGTTTTTT.

The sample holds a few counts of this clone. J is TRBJ2-7 and V is TRBV12-5; D call uncertain. The CDR3 totals 13 residues. CDR1 LGHNT and CDR2 FRNRAP come from the germline V gene. With 2 bases removed from V and 2 bases from J, the gap between germline ends came to 7 bases. CDR3 nucleotide sequence: TGTGCTAGTGGTTTGAGCCCGGCCTACGAGCAGTACTTC. Its protein is CASGLSPAYEQYF.

This clone was recorded a few times. J is TRBJ1-2 and V is TRBV19, with 9 bases that match TRBD1. The junction had 8 bases not matched to a gene; V was cut back by 4 bases and J by 8 bases. The CDR3 extends over 14 amino acids. CDR1 and CDR2 from the germline V gene are LNHDA and SQIVND (reference sequence). The CDR3 DNA follows: TGTGCCAGTAGTAAGGGGGACAGGGTAGAAGGCTACACCTTC. Translating gives CASSKGDRVEGYTF.

DNA for the CDR3: TGTGCCAGCAGCTTAGTTAGCGGGGGTAATGAGCAGTTCTTC. This encodes CASSLVSGGNEQFF. The gene calls are TRBV7-9 and TRBJ2-1, with 9 positions matching TRBD2. Looked up from germline, CDR1 is SEHNR and CDR2 is FQNEAQ (reference sequence). The V segment lost 1 base and the J segment 7 bases; nucleotides outside the gene matches: 2. The length of the CDR3 is 14 residues.

V is TRBV7-2 and J is TRBJ1-5; TRBD1 might be the D (6 bases). The CDR3 covers 15 residues. Looked up from germline, CDR1 is SGHTA and CDR2 is FQGNSA. V was shortened by 4 bases and J by 0 bases, with 10 bases between the two germline ends. The CDR3 region has the DNA TGTGCCAGCAGCTCCAGGGGAAATAGCAATCAGCCCCAGCATTTT. The encoded protein is CASSSRGNSNQPQHF. The whole variable domain, remainder taken from reference TRBV7-2 and TRBJ1-5, is GAGVSQSPSNKVTEKGKDVELRCDPISGHTALYWYRQSLGQGLEFLIYFQGNSAPDKSGLPSDRFSAERTGGSVSTLTIQRTQQEDSAVYLCASSSRGNSNQPQHFGDGTRLSIL.

The chain employs TRBV5-8 and TRBJ2-6; the D gene is possibly TRBD1 (6 bases). Germline CDR1 is SGHTS and CDR2 is YDEGEE. V dropped 7 bases and J dropped 0 bases, with 14 bases sitting between them. This CDR3 comprises 16 residues. Here the CDR3 DNA reads TGTGCCAGCTTCCTAACAGGGACCTCTGGGGCCAACGTCCTGACTTTC. It specifies CASFLTGTSGANVLTF.

V is TRBV30 and J is TRBJ1-5; D remains ambiguous. Trimming removed 1 base from V and 9 bases from J, with 10 bases in between. The CDR3 is 12 residues long. Germline V CDR1 and CDR2: GTSNPN, SVGIG (reference sequence). CDR3 amino acids: CAWSAPAGPQHF. DNA for the CDR3: TGTGCCTGGAGTGCGCCCGCGGGGCCCCAGCATTTT.

The chain recombines TRBV18 with TRBJ1-2; TRBD1 matches 7 bases. The CDR3 contains 14 residues. The V and J ends lost 4 bases and 2 bases, in that order; junction bases with no gene match: 4. The germline gives CDR1 KGHSH, CDR2 LQKENI. The DNA for the CDR3 is TGTGCCAGCTCACAGTCGACAGGGAACTATGGCTACACCTTC. Translating gives CASSQSTGNYGYTF.

The genes are TRBV20-1 and TRBJ1-1, with TRBD1 as a possible D gene (6 bases). The germline V gene encodes CDR1 DFQATT and CDR2 SNEGSKA (reference sequence). Trimming left V 6 bases short and J 11 bases short, with 7 bases between. CDR3 length equals 8 residues. The CDR3 nucleotides are TGCAGTGCAAGGGGGGCTTTCTTT. Its protein product is CSARGAFF.

The V call is TRBV6-5, the J call TRBJ1-1; no clear D gene. V lost 10 bases and J 5 bases, leaving 17 bases between the germline ends. This CDR3 has 13 residues. CDR1 MNHEY and CDR2 SVGAGI come from the germline V gene. As DNA, the CDR3 is TGTGCCACCATTGGGGAGGTTCGGACTGAAGCTTTCTTT. Amino acids: CATIGEVRTEAFF.

The chain recombines TRBV11-2 with TRBJ1-2; tentatively, D is TRBD1 (6 bases). Trimming left V 3 bases short and J 3 bases short, with 14 bases between. The CDR3 length is 15 residues. Germline lookup yields CDR1 SGHAT and CDR2 FQNNGV. CDR3 protein: CASSFSLAGDYGYTF. CDR3 nucleotides: TGTGCCAGCAGCTTTAGTTTAGCAGGGGACTATGGCTACACCTTC.

In its sample, this clone was seen once. The chain is built from TRBV9 and TRBJ1-6, with a possible D match to TRBD1 (5 bases). Germline V gene data show CDR1 as SGDLS and CDR2 as YYNGEE. The CDR3 extends over 16 amino acids. V lost 2 bases, J lost 7 bases, and 16 bases lay in between. The CDR3 here is CASSVTAGRENSPLHF. In nucleotides, the CDR3 is TGTGCCAGCAGCGTTACGGCAGGGAGGGAAAATTCACCCCTCCACTTT.

The J gene is TRBJ1-5, the V gene TRBV27, with a tentative D call TRBD1 (5 bases). Trimming pared 6 bases from V and 7 bases from J, leaving 19 bases between. The germline CDR1 and CDR2 sequences are MNHEY and SMNVEV (reference sequence). There are 15 residues in the CDR3. CDR3 sequence: CASRKAGGIGQPQHF. The CDR3, as DNA: TGTGCCAGCAGGAAGGCGGGGGGGATAGGACAGCCCCAGCATTTT.

The table lists this clone with a few counts. The chain joins TRBV4-1 to TRBJ1-1; maybe TRBD1 (6 bases). This CDR3 is 16 amino acids long. V lost 0 bases, J lost 4 bases, and 15 bases lay in between. Per germline, CDR1 MGHRA and CDR2 YSYEKL. CDR3 loop: CASSQDPGKGGTEAFF. The CDR3 coding sequence is TGCGCCAGCAGCCAAGATCCTGGAAAAGGGGGCACTGAAGCTTTCTTT.

The DNA of the CDR3 is TGTGCCAGCAGGTTGACAGGGGTCGGAACTGAAGCTTTCTTT. Translated: CASRLTGVGTEAFF. This sequence joins TRBV6-5 and TRBJ1-1; 8 positions agree with TRBD1. The CDR3 has 14 residues. V gave up 6 bases and J gave up 5 bases; unmatched junction bases: 8. The germline V gene encodes CDR1 MNHEY and CDR2 SVGAGI.

This chain joins TRBV6-2 or TRBV6-3 and TRBJ2-1, with TRBD2 as a possible D gene (5 bases). This CDR3 is built from 11 residues. Germline V gene lookup returns CDR1 MNHEY and CDR2 SVGEGT. V shed 5 bases and J shed 10 bases, with 9 bases lying between them. CDR3 bases: TGTGCCAGCAGTGGAGGATACGAGCAGTTCTTC. It is translated as CASSGGYEQFF.

V and J are TRBV6-6 and TRBJ1-1; D is uncertain. Germline V gives CDR1 MNHNY, CDR2 SVGAGI (reference sequence). V lost 5 bases and J lost 0, with 10 bases in between. The CDR3 extends over 14 amino acids. In nucleotides, the CDR3 is TGTGCCAGCAGTCCGGGGTTCATGAACACTGAAGCTTTCTTT. It encodes CASSPGFMNTEAFF.

The table lists this clone with a count of one. This sample also contains other DNA sequences that code for the same CDR3. This chain links TRBV29-1 with TRBJ1-1, with D perhaps TRBD1 (6 bases). Trimming shortened V by 1 base and J by 0 bases, and 9 bases separated the two germline ends. The germline V gene encodes CDR1 SQVTM and CDR2 ANQGSEA. This CDR3 has 14 residues. CDR3 amino acids: CSVEVQGMNTEAFF. The CDR3 nucleotides read TGCAGCGTTGAAGTTCAGGGGATGAACACTGAAGCTTTCTTT.

The CDR3 bases are TGTGCCAGCAGCTTCGGGACAGCCGAAGCTTTCTTT. This gives the protein CASSFGTAEAFF. The chain combines TRBV3-1 (or the pseudogene TRBV3-2) with TRBJ1-1, with 7 bases aligning to TRBD1. The length of the CDR3 is 12 residues. Losses at the gene ends were 5 bases for V and 8 bases for J; bases not matched to a gene: 5. Germline CDR1 is LGHDT and CDR2 is YNNKEL (reference sequence).

This clone has a count of ten or more. The rearrangement uses TRBV11-2 and TRBJ1-5, with D perhaps matching TRBD1 (6 bases). The CDR3 loop spans 14 amino acids. CDR1 and CDR2 from the germline V gene are SGHAT and FQNNGV. Trimming pared 2 bases from V and 4 bases from J, leaving 9 bases between. The CDR3 loop reads CASSLSDSNQPQHF. The CDR3 DNA reads as TGTGCCAGCAGCTTATCGGACAGTAATCAGCCCCAGCATTTT.

This chain links TRBV30 with TRBJ2-1; 8 nucleotides match TRBD2. The CDR3 totals 13 residues. CDR1 and CDR2 (germline): GTSNPN, SVGIG (reference sequence). Trimming cost V 3 bases and J 7 bases; bases outside gene matches: 5. Here the CDR3 reads CAWRSGRRNEQFF. CDR3 in DNA: TGTGCCTGGAGAAGCGGGAGACGGAATGAGCAGTTCTTC.

The rearrangement uses TRBV3-1 (or the pseudogene TRBV3-2) and TRBJ1-1; D is possibly TRBD1 (6 bases). The CDR3 has 13 residues. The germline V gene has CDR1 LGHDT and CDR2 YNNKEL (reference sequence). Trimming took off 5 bases at V and 8 bases at J, with 15 bases between the two ends. The chain's CDR3 is CASSTGLVAEAFF. CDR3 DNA sequence: TGTGCCAGCAGCACAGGGTTAGTCGCCGAAGCTTTCTTT.

The gene calls are TRBV5-1 and TRBJ2-5; 9 nucleotides align to TRBD2. V gave up 5 bases and J gave up 2 bases; unmatched junction bases: 7. The CDR3 covers 15 residues. Germline CDR1 and CDR2: SGHRS and YFSETQ. CDR3: CASSPGLAEQETQYF. DNA for the CDR3: TGCGCCAGCAGTCCGGGACTAGCAGAACAAGAGACCCAGTACTTC.

The V call is TRBV4-1, the J call TRBJ1-3; D is uncertain. Germline loops: CDR1 MGHRA, CDR2 YSYEKL. V was trimmed by 3 bases and J by 7 bases, leaving 10 bases between them. The CDR3 sequence is 13 residues long. The CDR3 DNA reads as TGCGCCAGCAGCCATCAGATGGAGAACACCATATATTTT. Its translation is CASSHQMENTIYF.

The sample holds one count of this clone. V usage is TRBV19 and J usage is TRBJ2-4; a weak D match, TRBD2 (5 bases). Germline values: CDR1 LNHDA, CDR2 SQIVND (reference sequence). This CDR3 comprises 13 residues. V was cut by 6 bases and J by 1 base, with 7 bases left in between. In DNA, the CDR3 is TGTGCCAGTAGCGGGGAGGCCAAAAACATTCAGTACTTC. The encoded protein is CASSGEAKNIQYF.

The DNA of the CDR3 is TGTGCCAGCAGTTCAGGACAGCCCACAGATACGCAGTATTTT. Amino acid sequence: CASSSGQPTDTQYF. V is TRBV6-5 and J is TRBJ2-3; TRBD1 might be the D (6 bases). V was trimmed by 4 bases and J by 2 bases, leaving 10 bases between them. CDR3 length: 14 residues. Germline CDR1 and CDR2: MNHEY and SVGAGI.

This clone is a singleton in its sample. The chain links TRBV27 to TRBJ2-7, with D possibly TRBD2 on 5 matching bases. CDR1 is MNHEY and CDR2 is SMNVEV in the germline V gene (reference sequence). CDR3 length: 12 residues. The V and J ends lost 3 bases and 6 bases respectively, with 9 bases between them. For the CDR3, the DNA is TGTGCCAGCAGTTTTACGGGGATCGAGCAGTACTTC. Its protein is CASSFTGIEQYF.

The chain joins TRBV19 to TRBJ2-5; 9 bases fit TRBD1. This CDR3 is built from 14 residues. CDR1 LNHDA and CDR2 SQIVND come from the germline V gene (reference sequence). The J segment lost 5 bases and the V segment lost 5 bases, leaving 6 bases of the junction unmatched. CDR3 sequence reads: CASSSGQGRETQYF. CDR3 nucleotide sequence: TGTGCCAGTAGTTCCGGACAGGGGAGGGAGACCCAGTACTTC.

The chain recombines TRBV19 with TRBJ2-5; 8 positions agree with TRBD1. Germline-derived CDR1 and CDR2 are LNHDA and SQIVND (reference sequence). CDR3 length equals 17 residues. J was trimmed by 0 bases and V by 3 bases; bases with no gene match: 9. This CDR3 reads CASSINPGRGHQETQYF. For the CDR3, the DNA is TGTGCCAGTAGTATCAACCCCGGCAGGGGGCACCAAGAGACCCAGTACTTC.

The chain uses TRBV5-6 and TRBJ1-2, with TRBD1 matching 7 bases. The CDR3 extends over 12 amino acids. Per the germline V gene, CDR1 is SGHDT and CDR2 is YYEEEE. Losses at the gene ends were 4 bases for V and 8 bases for J; bases not matched to a gene: 5. The DNA of the CDR3 is TGTGCCAGCAGCCGACAGGGATGGGGCTACACCTTC. This encodes CASSRQGWGYTF.

The chain has TRBV5-4 and TRBJ2-2; 7 bases fit TRBD1. Germline V CDR1 and CDR2: SGHNT, YYREEE (reference sequence). With 4 bases clipped from V and 4 bases from J, the junction kept 13 bases outside the gene matches. The CDR3 contains 17 residues. CDR3 sequence reads: CASSPSRQGLGTGELFF. DNA of the CDR3: TGTGCCAGCAGCCCTTCCCGACAGGGTTTGGGCACCGGGGAGCTGTTTTTT. The complete variable domain, with remaining parts taken from reference TRBV5-4 and TRBJ2-2, reads ETGVTQSPTHLIKTRGQQVTLRCSSQSGHNTVSWYQQALGQGPQFIFQYYREEENGRGNFPPRFSGLQFPNYSSELNVNALELDDSALYLCASSPSRQGLGTGELFFGEGSRLTVL.

V gene TRBV7-2 combines with J gene TRBJ2-7, with a weak D call TRBD2 (6 bases). Trimming took 4 bases from V and 7 from J, leaving 26 bases between them. The CDR3 loop spans 17 amino acids. Per germline, CDR1 SGHTA and CDR2 FQGNSA. This CDR3 is CASSSRDSSRGGSEQYF. DNA for the CDR3: TGTGCCAGCAGCTCGCGGGATTCTTCGCGGGGTGGGTCAGAGCAGTACTTC.